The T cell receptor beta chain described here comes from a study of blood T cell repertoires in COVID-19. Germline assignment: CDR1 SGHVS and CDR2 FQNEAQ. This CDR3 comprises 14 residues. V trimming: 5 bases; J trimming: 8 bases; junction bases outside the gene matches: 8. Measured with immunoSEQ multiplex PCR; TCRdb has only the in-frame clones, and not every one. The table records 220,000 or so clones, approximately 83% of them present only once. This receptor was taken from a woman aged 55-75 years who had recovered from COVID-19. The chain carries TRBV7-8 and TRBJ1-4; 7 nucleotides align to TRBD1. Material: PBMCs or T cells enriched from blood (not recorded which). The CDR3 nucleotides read TGTGCCAGCAGCCGGGACAGCATCGGCGAAAAACTGTTTTTT. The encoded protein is CASSRDSIGEKLFF.